This T cell receptor (beta chain) comes out of a study of T cells in Graves' hyperthyroidism and ophthalmopathy. The germline V gene has CDR1 SGHTA and CDR2 FQGNSA. CDR3 length: 16 amino acids. V shed 3 bases and J 2 bases; nucleotides not matched to a gene: 9. Exclusions: uncontrolled infection, other autoimmune disease, pregnancy, lactation. Amplification of TCR beta CDR3 regions was performed using RNA transcripts as template. Carried out on the TCR CDR3, a first-round RT-PCR used the HTBI primer set. A single record per CDR3 protein comes from TCRdb applying MiXCR to the multiplex PCR reads. The sample comprises fewer than 650,000 distinct CDR3 sequences, 40% to 55% of which are singletons, and about two fifths rests with the top ten. There are many counts of this clonotype.

Sequenced sample: peripheral blood or thyroid tissue (not recorded which). This receptor was identified in an adult woman with Graves' disease, either hyperthyroidism or ophthalmopathy (not recorded which). The gene calls are TRBV7-2 and TRBJ2-5; TRBD2 matches 7 bases. The CDR3 nucleotides read TGTGCCAGCAGCTTCGCCGGACTAGTTGGTCAAGAGACCCAGTACTTC. Protein: CASSFAGLVGQETQYF. The full variable domain, in which reference TRBV7-2 and TRBJ2-5 provide the parts outside the CDR3, is GAGVSQSPSNKVTEKGKDVELRCDPISGHTALYWYRQSLGQGLEFLIYFQGNSAPDKSGLPSDRFSAERTGGSVSTLTIQRTQQEDSAVYLCASSFAGLVGQETQYFGPGTRLLVL.